This T cell receptor beta chain stems from a study of a mutant IDH1 vaccine in newly diagnosed glioma. Background on the study: The vaccination schedule gave patients eight doses in weeks 1, 3, 5, 7, 11, 15, 19 and 23. The earlier regimen, radiotherapy, temozolomide, or both, was most often both.

Profiled with immunoSEQ multiplex PCR; TCRdb holds only in-frame clones, not every one. The sample shows roughly 30,000 clones, roughly 90% of them seen only once. Sample time point: week 23, last vaccination. With topical imiquimod, each dose of the vaccine consisted of 300 ug of mutant IDH1 20-mer peptide. About this clone: Its specificity is not known.

The sequenced sample was PBMCs, obtained from a glioma patient whose treatment included an IDH1 peptide vaccine. This clonotype was sampled from a man between 35 and 55 years old with glioma.

CDR3 residues: CASSQEPSGGVSYNEQFF. The CDR3 bases are TGCGCCAGCAGCCAAGAACCTAGCGGGGGGGTCTCCTACAATGAGCAGTTCTTC. The chain uses TRBV4-3 and TRBJ2-1, with 12 bases fitting TRBD2. The CDR3 runs 18 residues. Germline V gene data show CDR1 as LGHNA and CDR2 as YSLEER. With V trimmed by 0 bases and J by 0 bases, 3 bases remained unmatched.